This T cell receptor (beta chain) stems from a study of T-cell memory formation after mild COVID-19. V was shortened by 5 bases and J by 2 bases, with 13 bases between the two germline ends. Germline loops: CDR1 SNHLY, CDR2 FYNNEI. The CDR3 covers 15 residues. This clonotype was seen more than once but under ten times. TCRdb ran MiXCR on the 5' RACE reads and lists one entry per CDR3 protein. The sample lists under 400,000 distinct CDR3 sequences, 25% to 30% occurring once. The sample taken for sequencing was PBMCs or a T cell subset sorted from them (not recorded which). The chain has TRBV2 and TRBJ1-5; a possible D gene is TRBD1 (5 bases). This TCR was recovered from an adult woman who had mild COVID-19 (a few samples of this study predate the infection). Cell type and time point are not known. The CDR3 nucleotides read TGTGCCAGCAGTCACCTATGGGGGGGCAATCAGCCCCAGCATTTT. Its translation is CASSHLWGGNQPQHF.